This TCR beta chain derives from a study of T cells in Graves' hyperthyroidism and ophthalmopathy. Study in general: The authors collected peripheral blood at initial diagnosis, before any treatment. The study's findings and limits: Researchers report that a 13 V-J model separated ophthalmopathy from stable hyperthyroidism.

Using RNA transcripts as the source, TCR beta CDR3 regions were amplified. First-round RT-PCR with HTBI primers amplified the TCR CDR3 region. TCRdb reprocessed the multiplex PCR reads via MiXCR and lists one record per CDR3 protein. Among about 340,000 distinct CDR3 sequences, roughly a fifth were seen once, and the ten largest hold about 50%. The patients, who ranged from 18 to 65 in age, presented with newly diagnosed hyperthyroidism lasting under 2 months. This clonotype has a handful of counts. No antigen is known for it. Trimming removed 0 bases at V and 1 base at J, with 8 bases between. CDR1 is SGDLS, CDR2 YYNGEE, per germline. There are 15 residues in the CDR3.

V and J are TRBV9 and TRBJ2-1, with D possibly TRBD2 on 5 matching bases. This sequence was found in a woman aged 45-65 years with Graves' hyperthyroidism. What was sequenced was blood. CDR3 region: CASSVETGSYNEQFF. The CDR3 DNA reads as TGTGCCAGCAGCGTAGAGACGGGATCCTACAATGAGCAGTTCTTC.